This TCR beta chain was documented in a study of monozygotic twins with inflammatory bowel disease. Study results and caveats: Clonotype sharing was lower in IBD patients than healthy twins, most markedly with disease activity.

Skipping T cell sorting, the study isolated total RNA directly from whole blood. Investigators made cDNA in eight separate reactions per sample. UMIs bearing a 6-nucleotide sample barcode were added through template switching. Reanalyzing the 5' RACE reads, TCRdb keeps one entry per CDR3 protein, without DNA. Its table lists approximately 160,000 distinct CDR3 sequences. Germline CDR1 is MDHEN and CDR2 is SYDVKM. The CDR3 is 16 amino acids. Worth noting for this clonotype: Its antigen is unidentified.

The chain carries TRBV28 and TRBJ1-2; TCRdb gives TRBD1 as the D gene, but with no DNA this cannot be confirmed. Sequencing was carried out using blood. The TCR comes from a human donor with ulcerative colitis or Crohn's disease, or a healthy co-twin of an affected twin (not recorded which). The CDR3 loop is CASSPPVETGGDGYTF.